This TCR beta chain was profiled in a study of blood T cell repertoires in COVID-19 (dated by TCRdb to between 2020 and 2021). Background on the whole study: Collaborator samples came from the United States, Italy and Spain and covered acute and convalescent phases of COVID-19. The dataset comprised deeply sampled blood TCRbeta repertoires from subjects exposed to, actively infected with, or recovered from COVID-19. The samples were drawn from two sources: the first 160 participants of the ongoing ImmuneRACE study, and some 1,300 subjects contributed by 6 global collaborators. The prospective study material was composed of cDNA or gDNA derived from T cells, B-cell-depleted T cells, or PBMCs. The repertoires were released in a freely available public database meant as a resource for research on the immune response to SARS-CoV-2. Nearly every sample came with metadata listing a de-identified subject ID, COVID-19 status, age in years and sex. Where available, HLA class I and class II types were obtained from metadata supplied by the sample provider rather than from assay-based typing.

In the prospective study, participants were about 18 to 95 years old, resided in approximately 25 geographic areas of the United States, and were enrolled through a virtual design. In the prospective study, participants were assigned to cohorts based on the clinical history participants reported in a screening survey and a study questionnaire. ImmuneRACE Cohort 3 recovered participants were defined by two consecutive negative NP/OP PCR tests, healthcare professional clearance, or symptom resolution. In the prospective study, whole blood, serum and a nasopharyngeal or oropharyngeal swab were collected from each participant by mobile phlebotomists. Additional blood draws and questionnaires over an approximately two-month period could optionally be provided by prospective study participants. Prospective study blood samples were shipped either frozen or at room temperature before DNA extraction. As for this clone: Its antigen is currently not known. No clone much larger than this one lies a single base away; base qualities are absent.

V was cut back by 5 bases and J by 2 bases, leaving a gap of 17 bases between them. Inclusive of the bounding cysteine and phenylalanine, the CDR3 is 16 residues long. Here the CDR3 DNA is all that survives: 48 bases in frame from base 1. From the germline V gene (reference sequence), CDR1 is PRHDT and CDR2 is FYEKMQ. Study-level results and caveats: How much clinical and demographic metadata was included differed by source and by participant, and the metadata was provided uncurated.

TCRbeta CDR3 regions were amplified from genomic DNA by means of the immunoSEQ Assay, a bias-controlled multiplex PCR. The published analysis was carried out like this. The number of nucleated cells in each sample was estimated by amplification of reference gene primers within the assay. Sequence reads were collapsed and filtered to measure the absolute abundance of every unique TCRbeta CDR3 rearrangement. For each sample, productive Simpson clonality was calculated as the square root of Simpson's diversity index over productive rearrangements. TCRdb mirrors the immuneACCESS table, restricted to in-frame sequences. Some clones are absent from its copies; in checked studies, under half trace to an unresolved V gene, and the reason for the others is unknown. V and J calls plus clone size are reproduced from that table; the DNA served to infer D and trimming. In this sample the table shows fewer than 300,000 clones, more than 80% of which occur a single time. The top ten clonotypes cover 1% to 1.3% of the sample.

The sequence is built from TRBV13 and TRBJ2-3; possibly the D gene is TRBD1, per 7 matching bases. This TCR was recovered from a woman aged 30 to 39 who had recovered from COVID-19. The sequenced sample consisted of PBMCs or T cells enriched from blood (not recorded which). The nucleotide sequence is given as TGTGCCAGCAGCCCGCAGGGGGGTACTCACACAGATACGCAGTATTTT. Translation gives CASSPQGGTHTDTQYF.